This T cell receptor beta chain was sequenced during a study of CD8+CD57+ T cells in acquired aplastic anemia. About the research overall: Mean DNA quantity obtained from sorted CD4+ and CD8+ cells was around 3.2 ug. Study conclusions and caveats: Comparison of patients with controls identified some 29 shared CD8+ CDR3 sequences.

The V gene's germline CDR1 is SGDLS and CDR2 YYNGEE. This CDR3 spans 17 amino acids. TCR beta VDJ and CDR3 profiling used genomic DNA as template. One entry per CDR3 protein, called by TCRdb with MiXCR from the reads. The sample contains about 270,000 distinct CDR3 sequences, approximately 79% of which appear only once. All sequencing subjects had displayed CD8+CD57+ cell expansion on flow cytometry. Concerning this clonotype itself: No antigen is known for it. The junction and the germline gene differ at one end; a read error may be behind it.

The chain joins TRBV9 to TRBJ2-6; TRBD1 or TRBD2 may be the D gene (6 bases each). The clonotype originates from a human donor with aplastic anemia. Specimen: sorted CD4+, CD8+, or CD8+CD57+ T cells (not recorded which) from PBMCs. The CDR3 DNA reads as TGTGCCAGCACCGTAGGCGGGGACACCGGGGAGCTGTACGTCCTGACTTTC. Protein: CASTVGGDTGELYVLTF.